These 20 T cell receptor beta chains came from one sample sequenced in a study of control samples from healthy donors and cancer patients. Only in-frame clones appear in the TCRdb table, and some are missing; sequencing was by immunoSEQ multiplex PCR. The table shows 130,000 or so clones, with about 90% occurring only once. The sequencing sample was made of blood. Receptors originate from a young man in good health.

The CDR3 spells CASSIFGEMNTEAFF. In DNA, the CDR3 is TGTGCCAGTAGTATTTTCGGAGAAATGAACACTGAAGCTTTCTTT. The V gene is TRBV19, the J gene TRBJ1-1; D uncertain. Germline CDR1 is LNHDA and CDR2 is SQIVND (reference sequence). This CDR3 region has 15 residues. With 3 bases removed from V and 0 bases from J, the gap between germline ends came to 11 bases. Variable domain in full (rest from reference TRBV19 and TRBJ1-1): DGGITQSPKYLFRKEGQNVTLSCEQNLNHDAMYWYRQDPGQGLRLIYYSQIVNDFQKGDIAEGYSVSREKKESFPLTVTSAQKNPTAFYLCASSIFGEMNTEAFFGQGTRLTVV.

V gene TRBV4-1 combines with J gene TRBJ2-7; D might be TRBD1 or TRBD2, each matching 5 bases. The ends were cut back, 0 bases at V and 1 base at J, with 13 bases in the middle. The CDR3 sequence is 16 residues long. Germline V lookup: CDR1 MGHRA, CDR2 YSYEKL. The CDR3 coding sequence is TGCGCCAGCAGCCAAGATCCCCGGGACGGGTCCTACGAGCAGTACTTC. Its translation is CASSQDPRDGSYEQYF.

This chain joins TRBV7-9 and TRBJ1-1, with a tentative D call TRBD1 (5 bases). The V end lost 3 bases, the J end lost 4 bases, and 15 bases lay between the germline ends. Germline loops: CDR1 SEHNR, CDR2 FQNEAQ (reference sequence). CDR3 length: 15 amino acids. CDR3 amino acids: CASSLYQGTPTEAFF. Written as DNA, the CDR3 is TGTGCCAGCAGCTTGTATCAGGGAACCCCCACTGAAGCTTTCTTT.

The genes are TRBV2 and TRBJ2-5; 7 bases match TRBD2. Germline V gene sequence: CDR1 SNHLY, CDR2 FYNNEI. The CDR3 extends over 14 amino acids. J was trimmed by 8 bases and V by 8 bases; bases with no gene match: 14. The CDR3 nucleotides read TGTGCCAGCGGAGGAGAGCGGGGAAGGGAAACCCAGTACTTC. This sequence encodes CASGGERGRETQYF.

The V call is TRBV5-1, the J call TRBJ1-2; no clear D. The CDR3 extends over 13 amino acids. Trimming took 1 base from V and 4 from J, leaving 8 bases between them. The germline V gene encodes CDR1 SGHRS and CDR2 YFSETQ. CDR3 amino acids: CASSLSQAYGYTF. The DNA for the CDR3 is TGCGCCAGCAGCTTGAGTCAGGCCTATGGCTACACCTTC. Filled out from reference TRBV5-1 and TRBJ1-2, the complete variable domain reads KAGVTQTPRYLIKTRGQQVTLSCSPISGHRSVSWYQQTPGQGLQFLFEYFSETQRNKGNFPGRFSGRQFSNSRSEMNVSTLELGDSALYLCASSLSQAYGYTFGSGTRLTVV.

CDR3 loop: CASSLGDIYEQYF. The CDR3 DNA sequence: TGTGCCAGCAGCTTGGGTGATATCTACGAGCAGTACTTC. The chain recombines TRBV11-2 with TRBJ2-7; D gene ambiguous. V was clipped by 3 bases and J by 3 bases, with 9 bases between them. Germline loops: CDR1 SGHAT, CDR2 FQNNGV. CDR3 length equals 13 residues.

This chain connects TRBV6-1 to TRBJ2-2, with TRBD1 matching over 9 bases. This CDR3 contains 15 residues. Germline assignment: CDR1 MNHNS and CDR2 SASEGT. V gave up 3 bases and J gave up 7 bases; unmatched junction bases: 6. The CDR3 here is CASSDKTGGYGELFF. The CDR3 region has the DNA TGTGCCAGCAGTGATAAAACAGGGGGCTACGGGGAGCTGTTTTTT.

V usage is TRBV11-2 and J usage is TRBJ2-1; weak D call: TRBD2 (6 bases). Trimming stripped 2 bases from V and 2 bases from J, with 22 bases between. This CDR3 has 19 amino acids. Germline CDR1 and CDR2: SGHAT and FQNNGV. CDR3 in amino acids: CASSLIPIMEGLTYNEQFF. The CDR3 region has the DNA TGTGCCAGCAGCTTAATTCCAATTATGGAGGGGCTAACCTACAATGAGCAGTTCTTC. Variable domain in full (rest from reference TRBV11-2 and TRBJ2-1): EAGVAQSPRYKIIEKRQSVAFWCNPISGHATLYWYQQILGQGPKLLIQFQNNGVVDDSQLPKDRFSAERLKGVDSTLKIQPAKLEDSAVYLCASSLIPIMEGLTYNEQFFGPGTRLTVL.

The chain couples TRBV5-1 to TRBJ2-7; 8 bases fit TRBD2. Germline lookup yields CDR1 SGHRS and CDR2 YFSETQ. The CDR3 contains 15 residues. V shed 5 bases and J 1 base; nucleotides not matched to a gene: 8. CDR3 nucleotides: TGCGCCAGCAGGGCCGGGACTAGTTATTCCTACGAGCAGTACTTC. Translated, it gives CASRAGTSYSYEQYF.

This clone was seen once. The V call is TRBV7-2, the J call TRBJ2-6, with 12 bases identical to TRBD2. Trimming at V came to 4 bases and at J to 1 base, leaving 2 bases not matched to a gene. Germline V lookup: CDR1 SGHTA, CDR2 FQGNSA. CDR3 length: 17 amino acids. CDR3 sequence: CASSSSGGASGANVLTF. As DNA, the CDR3 is TGTGCCAGCAGCTCTAGCGGGGGGGCGTCTGGGGCCAACGTCCTGACTTTC.

The rearrangement joins TRBV12-3 or TRBV12-4 to TRBJ2-1; either TRBD1 or TRBD2 may fit D (5 bases each). Trimming took off 6 bases at V and 7 bases at J, with 13 bases between the two ends. The CDR3 spans 13 residues. DNA for the CDR3: TGTGCCAGCAGAACCGGGACGCAAAATGAGCAGTTCTTC. It specifies CASRTGTQNEQFF.

This clone was seen once. The rearrangement uses TRBV6-1 and TRBJ1-5, with D perhaps matching TRBD1 (6 bases). V dropped 2 bases and J dropped 3 bases, with 20 bases sitting between them. This CDR3 is built from 18 residues. Germline CDR1 is MNHNS and CDR2 is SASEGT. CDR3 protein: CASSEKVRTAASNQPQHF. CDR3 DNA sequence: TGTGCCAGCAGTGAAAAGGTCCGGACAGCCGCCTCCAATCAGCCCCAGCATTTT.

The CDR3 loop reads CATSRDRNSYEQYF. In nucleotides, the CDR3 is TGTGCCACCAGCAGAGACCGCAACTCCTACGAGCAGTACTTC. V and J are TRBV15 and TRBJ2-7, with D uncertain. Trimming removed 0 bases at V and 0 bases at J, with 6 bases between. This CDR3 region has 14 residues. Germline V CDR1 and CDR2: LNHNV, YYDKDF (reference sequence). Based on the CDR3 plus reference TRBV15 and TRBJ2-7, the full variable domain is DAMVIQNPRYQVTQFGKPVTLSCSQTLNHNVMYWYQQKSSQAPKLLFHYYDKDFNNEADTPDNFQSRRPNTSFCFLDIRSPGLGDTAMYLCATSRDRNSYEQYFGPGTRLTVT.

This chain uses TRBV12-3 or TRBV12-4 with TRBJ1-2; D is ambiguous. Trimming took 7 bases from V and 1 from J, leaving 10 bases between them. The CDR3 spans 13 residues. In DNA form, the CDR3 reads TGTGCCAGCAAAAGCTGGGGTAACTATGGCTACACCTTC. This translates into CASKSWGNYGYTF.

V gene TRBV7-9 combines with J gene TRBJ1-2, with 7 bases lining up with TRBD1. This CDR3 is built from 14 residues. The V gene's germline CDR1 is SEHNR and CDR2 FQNEAQ (reference sequence). V trimming: 7 bases; J trimming: 3 bases; junction bases outside the gene matches: 8. In nucleotides, the CDR3 is TGTGCCAGCACCGTCCTAGGGGGCGACTATGGCTACACCTTC. This translates into CASTVLGGDYGYTF.

As to this clone: One end of the junction does not line up with germline, which may come from a read error. The sample carries other DNA sequences with the same CDR3. The CDR3 here is CASSTPKGTGSSYEQYF. The CDR3 DNA follows: TGCGCCAGCAGTACTCCGAAGGGGACAGGGAGCTCCTACGAGCAGTACTTC. The chain is built from TRBV2 and TRBJ2-7; 9 nucleotides agree with TRBD1. The CDR3 extends over 17 amino acids. CDR1 and CDR2 (germline): SNHLY, FYNNEI.

This clone has just a few counts. This chain uses TRBV3-1 (or the pseudogene TRBV3-2) with TRBJ1-6; TRBD1 is a possible D gene (6 bases). This CDR3 region has 13 residues. V was cut by 6 bases and J by 10 bases, with 13 bases left in between. The germline CDR1 and CDR2 sequences are LGHDT and YNNKEL (reference sequence). Here the CDR3 DNA reads TGTGCCAGCAGGCCCAGGGGTCGGTCACCCCTCCACTTT. This encodes CASRPRGRSPLHF.

The CDR3 reads CASSEGQANTGELFF. Written as DNA, the CDR3 is TGTGCCAGCAGTGAGGGACAGGCGAACACCGGGGAGCTGTTTTTT. The rearrangement uses TRBV6-4 and TRBJ2-2; 8 bases are a match to TRBD1. This CDR3 has 15 residues. Germline-derived CDR1 and CDR2 are MRHNA and SNTAGT. Trimming at V came to 3 bases and at J to 0 bases, leaving 0 bases not matched to a gene.

This clone was detected once. The chain joins TRBV28 to TRBJ2-7; tentative D call: TRBD1 (7 bases). V was clipped by 3 bases and J by 7 bases, with 13 bases between them. This CDR3 is built from 13 residues. Per the germline V gene, CDR1 is MDHEN and CDR2 is SYDVKM. CDR3 amino acids: CASSFRQGGEQYF. The DNA for the CDR3 is TGTGCCAGCAGTTTCCGACAGGGAGGAGAGCAGTACTTC.

This sequence joins TRBV7-2 and TRBJ2-7; the D call may be TRBD1 or TRBD2 (5 bases each). There are 15 residues in the CDR3. Germline-derived CDR1 and CDR2 are SGHTA and FQGNSA. V was shortened by 2 bases and J by 1 base, with 12 bases between the two germline ends. CDR3: CASSLRQGRSYEQYF. The CDR3 region has the DNA TGTGCCAGCAGCTTAAGGCAGGGACGATCCTACGAGCAGTACTTC.